This entry concerns a single T cell receptor (beta chain). V was pared by 6 bases and J by 5 bases, with 5 bases of the junction left unmatched. Germline loops: CDR1 SNHLY, CDR2 FYNNEI. The CDR3 length is 13 residues. The sample belongs to a study of blood T cell repertoires in COVID-19. Original methodology: Nucleated cell counts were estimated from reference gene primer amplification. TCRdb's table, derived via immunoSEQ multiplex PCR, lists solely in-frame clones and lacks some. V and J calls and clone size are as listed in that table; D and trimming were resolved from the DNA. The top ten clones hold 3.9% of a sample with tens of thousands of clones, roughly 70% of them seen once.

Sequencing input: peripheral blood. V usage is TRBV2 and J usage is TRBJ2-5; 8 bases align to TRBD1. The clonotype comes from a man in his 70s with COVID-19, enrolled during active disease. CDR3 sequence (DNA): TGTGCCAGCAGCCTACAGGGGGACGAGACCCAGTACTTC. Protein sequence: CASSLQGDETQYF.